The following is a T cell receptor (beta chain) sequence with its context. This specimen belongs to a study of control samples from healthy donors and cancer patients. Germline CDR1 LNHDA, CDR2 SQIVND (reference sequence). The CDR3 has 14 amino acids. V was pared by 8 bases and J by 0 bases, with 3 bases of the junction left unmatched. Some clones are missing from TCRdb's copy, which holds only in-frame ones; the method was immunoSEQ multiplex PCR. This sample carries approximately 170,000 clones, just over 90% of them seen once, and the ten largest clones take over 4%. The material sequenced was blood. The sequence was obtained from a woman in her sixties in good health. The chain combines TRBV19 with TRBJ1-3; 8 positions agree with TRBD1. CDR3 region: CASGDRRSGNTIYF. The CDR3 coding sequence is TGTGCCAGTGGGGACAGGCGCTCTGGAAACACCATATATTTT.